This entry is about one T cell receptor (beta chain). Its target is unknown. The source of the sample is a study of CD8+CD57+ T cells in acquired aplastic anemia. As for the study in general: Isolated CD4+ and CD8+ cells, once sorted, yielded DNA averaging roughly 3 ug.

Notes on the study in general: Statistical testing detected no significant gap in CD8+ Simpson's diversity between patients and controls. Researchers report that 25 to 30 CD8+ CDR3 sequences appeared in both patients and controls.

TCR beta VDJ and CDR3 profiling used genomic DNA as template. A single record per CDR3 protein comes from TCRdb applying MiXCR to the reads. The repertoire includes about 160,000 distinct CDR3 sequences, about 48% of them detected once, and over 25% sits in the top ten. V was clipped by 6 bases and J by 0 bases, with 11 bases between them. There are 14 residues in the CDR3. Germline CDR1 is LGHDT and CDR2 is YNNKEL (reference sequence). Only patients with CD8+CD57+ cell expansion on flow cytometry were chosen for sequencing. Each patient gave a blood sample that was collected before any therapy had been received.

Sample: sorted CD4+, CD8+, or CD8+CD57+ T cells (not recorded which) from PBMCs. The clonotype was recovered from a human donor with aplastic anemia. This chain connects TRBV3-1 to TRBJ1-2; possible D gene TRBD1, 6 bases. CDR3 region: CASSYRTANYGYTF. CDR3 in DNA: TGTGCCAGCAGTTACAGGACAGCTAACTATGGCTACACCTTC.